This T cell receptor beta chain was identified during a study of T cell repertoires in cytomegalovirus infection. General study results and limits: Within the response measured ex vivo, HLA-C-restricted CMV-specific TCR beta clonotypes were dominant.

Germline values: CDR1 DFQATT, CDR2 SNEGSKA (reference sequence). Unmatched junction bases numbered 7, after V lost 5 bases and J lost 3 bases. This CDR3 spans 14 amino acids. TCRdb called the reads again in MiXCR, with one record for every CDR3 protein. In the table there are 650,000 to 850,000 distinct CDR3 sequences, almost 30% of which are singletons. Remarks on this clonotype: Its antigen is unidentified.

The V and J genes are TRBV20-1 and TRBJ2-7; 10 nucleotides align to TRBD1. Material: cultured CD8+ T cells from PBMCs, obtained from culture after CMV antigen stimulation. This receptor was obtained from a human donor in good health (CMV status not recorded). Some clones in this sample may be carry-over from other donors' samples. The CDR3 DNA reads TGCAGTGCTTCCCGGGACAGGGGATTCTACGAGCAGTACTTC. It translates to CSASRDRGFYEQYF.